Shown below are 28 T cell receptor beta chains from a single sample sequenced in a study of PD-1 blockade in classical Hodgkin lymphoma. Sequencing was performed with immunoSEQ multiplex PCR; in TCRdb, only in-frame clones are kept and a portion is missing. The repertoire consists of 13,000 or so clones, with approximately 79% occurring once and the leading ten covering roughly 1.6%. Every one of the patients relapsed after autologous stem cell transplantation (brentuximab vedotin exposure was variable). Researchers used magnetic negative selection to pull out pure CD4+ T cells from thawed PBMCs. The source was CD4+ T cells from blood, collected at baseline. These receptors were taken from a human donor with classical Hodgkin lymphoma.

The chain couples TRBV7-2 to TRBJ1-4; 8 nucleotides agree with TRBD1. Per the germline V gene, CDR1 is SGHTA and CDR2 is FQGNSA. Trimming removed 3 bases from V and 7 bases from J; junction bases left unmatched: 7. The CDR3 has 15 residues. The CDR3 DNA is TGTGCCAGCAGCTTCTCAGGGGGCGCAGGTGAAAAACTGTTTTTT. This translates into CASSFSGGAGEKLFF.

This rearrangement joins TRBV6-6 to TRBJ1-1, with D hard to call. V was shortened by 8 bases and J by 8 bases, with 12 bases between the two germline ends. The CDR3 is 11 amino acids. From germline, CDR1 is MNHNY and CDR2 SVGAGI (reference sequence). As DNA, the CDR3 is TGTGCCAGCTCCTATCGTAACGAAGCTTTCTTT. Protein product: CASSYRNEAFF.

The rearrangement uses TRBV7-9 and TRBJ2-3; 8 nucleotides line up with TRBD1. Germline lookup yields CDR1 SEHNR and CDR2 FQNEAQ (reference sequence). This CDR3 has 15 amino acids. Trimming at V came to 5 bases and at J to 2 bases, leaving 6 bases not matched to a gene. The DNA for the CDR3 is TGTGCCAGCAGCGTCCGGGACAGGTTCACAGATACGCAGTATTTT. Its protein product is CASSVRDRFTDTQYF.

V is TRBV19 and J is TRBJ1-4; 7 nucleotides line up with TRBD1. The germline CDR1 and CDR2 sequences are LNHDA and SQIVND (reference sequence). The V and J ends lost 1 base and 8 bases, in that order; junction bases with no gene match: 4. CDR3 size: 14 residues. The CDR3 DNA reads TGTGCCAGTAGTATAGGGGACAGCAGCGAAAAACTGTTTTTT. Amino acids: CASSIGDSSEKLFF.

J is TRBJ1-4 and V is TRBV28; maybe TRBD1 (5 bases). The CDR3 sequence is 13 residues long. V shed 3 bases and J shed 8 bases, with 10 bases lying between them. Germline CDR1 reads MDHEN; CDR2 reads SYDVKM. The CDR3, as DNA: TGTGCCAGCAGTTTTTTGGGGGGAGAAAAACTGTTTTTT. Its translation is CASSFLGGEKLFF.

This sequence joins TRBV4-2 and TRBJ2-2; 9 bases align to TRBD2. Germline lookup yields CDR1 LGHNA and CDR2 YNFKEQ. Germline trimming cut 2 bases from V and 0 bases from J; bases unmatched to any gene: 1. The CDR3 runs to 16 residues. The CDR3 coding sequence is TGTGCCAGCAGCCAACTAGCGGGGACGAACACCGGGGAGCTGTTTTTT. The encoded protein is CASSQLAGTNTGELFF.

This clone was recorded a few times. This rearrangement joins TRBV7-2 to TRBJ2-4; perhaps TRBD2 as D (5 bases). V was cut by 5 bases and J by 7 bases, with 15 bases left in between. This CDR3 has 14 residues. Germline V gives CDR1 SGHTA, CDR2 FQGNSA. CDR3 sequence: CASSPQRGQNIQYF. The DNA of the CDR3 is TGTGCCAGCAGCCCTCAGAGAGGGCAGAACATTCAGTACTTC.

The rearrangement uses TRBV30 and TRBJ2-7; weak D call: TRBD2 (5 bases). CDR1 GTSNPN and CDR2 SVGIG come from the germline V gene (reference sequence). V was shortened by 1 base and J by 4 bases, with 5 bases between the two germline ends. CDR3 length: 11 amino acids. CDR3 DNA: TGTGCCTGGAGTGCGGGGTACGAGCAGTACTTC. Its translation: CAWSAGYEQYF.

The rearrangement joins TRBV7-9 to TRBJ2-5, with D perhaps given as TRBD1 or TRBD2 (6 bases each). CDR1 is SEHNR and CDR2 is FQNEAQ in the germline V gene (reference sequence). The CDR3 spans 12 residues. V was pared by 11 bases and J by 2 bases, with 12 bases between. The CDR3 region is CAGEGGQETQYF. The CDR3 nucleotides are TGTGCCGGTGAGGGGGGACAAGAGACCCAGTACTTC. Full variable domain (rest looked up from reference TRBV7-9 and TRBJ2-5): DTGVSQNPRHKITKRGQNVTFRCDPISEHNRLYWYRQTLGQGPEFLTYFQNEAQLEKSRLLSDRFSAERPKGSFSTLEIQRTEQGDSAMYLCAGEGGQETQYFGPGTRLLVL.

This clone was found a few times. The rearrangement uses TRBV19 and TRBJ1-5; D remains ambiguous. This CDR3 has 14 residues. V was pared by 5 bases and J by 5 bases, with 13 bases between. Germline CDR1 LNHDA, CDR2 SQIVND (reference sequence). The CDR3 spells CASSPRRAHQPQHF. CDR3 in DNA: TGTGCCAGTAGTCCGAGACGGGCCCATCAGCCCCAGCATTTT. The whole variable domain, remainder taken from reference TRBV19 and TRBJ1-5, is DGGITQSPKYLFRKEGQNVTLSCEQNLNHDAMYWYRQDPGQGLRLIYYSQIVNDFQKGDIAEGYSVSREKKESFPLTVTSAQKNPTAFYLCASSPRRAHQPQHFGDGTRLSIL.

This clone was seen a few times. The gene calls are TRBV18 and TRBJ1-2; weak D call: TRBD1 (6 bases). The CDR3 extends over 14 amino acids. Germline CDR1 is KGHSH and CDR2 is LQKENI. V was pared by 1 base and J by 4 bases, with 10 bases between. This CDR3 is CASSPQQGFYGYTF. As DNA, the CDR3 is TGTGCCAGCTCACCACAACAGGGCTTCTATGGCTACACCTTC.

The V and J genes are TRBV7-8 and TRBJ1-1; D is uncertain. CDR3 size: 13 residues. Germline CDR1 and CDR2: SGHVS and FQNEAQ. Trimming pared 1 base from V and 0 bases from J, leaving 3 bases between. DNA of the CDR3: TGTGCCAGCAGCTTAGTGGTGAACACTGAAGCTTTCTTT. Amino acids: CASSLVVNTEAFF. The variable domain in full, completed from reference TRBV7-8 and TRBJ1-1, reads GAGVSQSPRYKVAKRGQDVALRCDPISGHVSLFWYQQALGQGPEFLTYFQNEAQLDKSGLPSDRFFAERPEGSVSTLKIQRTQQEDSAVYLCASSLVVNTEAFFGQGTRLTVV.

This chain links TRBV19 with TRBJ2-7; 9 bases agree with TRBD1. Germline trimming cut 1 base from V and 4 bases from J; bases unmatched to any gene: 11. Germline-derived CDR1 and CDR2 are LNHDA and SQIVND (reference sequence). The length of the CDR3 is 17 residues. The CDR3: CASSIVTPGQGAYEQYF. For the CDR3, the DNA is TGTGCCAGTAGTATAGTGACTCCGGGACAGGGTGCGTACGAGCAGTACTTC.

This clone was counted a single time. The chain recombines TRBV7-9 with TRBJ2-5; 13 nucleotides align to TRBD2. V gave up 5 bases and J gave up 1 base; unmatched junction bases: 7. The CDR3 spans 17 residues. Germline CDR1 is SEHNR and CDR2 is FQNEAQ (reference sequence). The CDR3 DNA sequence: TGTGCCAGCAGCGGGACTAGCGGGGCCTCCTTCCAAGAGACCCAGTACTTC. Translation: CASSGTSGASFQETQYF.

The rearrangement joins TRBV2 to TRBJ2-1; 7 positions match TRBD2. The V gene end was trimmed by 2 bases and the J gene end by 0 bases; junction bases not matched to a gene: 4. The CDR3 sequence is 16 residues long. Germline CDR1 is SNHLY and CDR2 is FYNNEI. CDR3 DNA: TGTGCCAGCAGTGAACCCCGCGGGGGCTCCTACAATGAGCAGTTCTTC. Translated: CASSEPRGGSYNEQFF.

This clone was seen just once. This chain connects TRBV13 to TRBJ2-2; TRBD2 agrees at 9 bases. After removal of 5 bases from V and 1 base from J, the junction contained 2 bases not matched to a gene. The CDR3 sequence is 15 residues long. CDR1 PRHDT and CDR2 FYEKMQ come from the germline V gene (reference sequence). The CDR3 DNA is TGTGCCAGCAGCCCACTAGCGGGGAACACCGGGGAGCTGTTTTTT. Its protein is CASSPLAGNTGELFF.

The V gene is TRBV7-6, the J gene TRBJ2-7; 14 bases line up with TRBD2. Germline V lookup: CDR1 SGHVS, CDR2 FNYEAQ. The CDR3 runs 16 residues. The V gene end was trimmed by 5 bases and the J gene end by 2 bases; junction bases not matched to a gene: 5. CDR3 sequence: CASSPRLAGGTYEQYF. The CDR3 DNA reads as TGTGCCAGCAGCCCACGACTAGCGGGGGGGACCTACGAGCAGTACTTC.

This chain uses TRBV6-6 with TRBJ2-7, with 8 bases identical to TRBD2. The V gene's germline CDR1 is MNHNY and CDR2 SVGAGI (reference sequence). The CDR3 spans 14 residues. V was pared by 6 bases and J by 0 bases, with 4 bases of the junction left unmatched. This chain's CDR3 is CASRVAGGSYEQYF. The CDR3 DNA sequence: TGTGCCAGCAGGGTGGCGGGGGGCTCCTACGAGCAGTACTTC.

The V call is TRBV5-1, the J call TRBJ1-6; D ambiguous. Germline V gene lookup returns CDR1 SGHRS and CDR2 YFSETQ. Trimming removed 0 bases at V and 8 bases at J, with 12 bases between. This CDR3 has 15 amino acids. The CDR3 DNA reads as TGCGCCAGCAGCTTGGCCCCGGGGATTGATTCACCCCTCCACTTT. Translation gives CASSLAPGIDSPLHF.

This clone was detected only once. The chain links TRBV19 to TRBJ1-1; D uncertain. CDR3 length: 14 amino acids. The germline V gene has CDR1 LNHDA and CDR2 SQIVND (reference sequence). V was pared by 6 bases and J by 1 base, with 12 bases between. CDR3 bases: TGTGCCAGTAGGGAGGCCCTTCCGAACACTGAAGCTTTCTTT. Amino acids: CASREALPNTEAFF.

The chain is built from TRBV7-6 and TRBJ1-2, with D possibly TRBD1 on 6 matching bases. The germline V gene encodes CDR1 SGHVS and CDR2 FNYEAQ. This CDR3 spans 13 amino acids. V lost 4 bases and J 4 bases, leaving 10 bases between the germline ends. As DNA, the CDR3 is TGTGCCAGCAGCTCGGGGGACACCTATGGCTACACCTTC. Amino acid sequence: CASSSGDTYGYTF.

CDR3 sequence reads: CAIRSEGGGFSTDTQYF. The CDR3 DNA is TGTGCCATCAGATCGGAGGGCGGGGGCTTTAGCACAGATACGCAGTATTTT. This chain uses TRBV10-3 with TRBJ2-3, with a possible D match to TRBD2 (7 bases). The length of the CDR3 is 17 residues. V was trimmed by 6 bases and J by 0 bases, leaving 19 bases between them. Germline V gives CDR1 ENHRY, CDR2 SYGVKD.

The V gene is TRBV7-9, the J gene TRBJ2-3; 8 bases line up with TRBD1. Germline V CDR1 and CDR2: SEHNR, FQNEAQ (reference sequence). V was pared by 4 bases and J by 6 bases, with 6 bases of the junction left unmatched. The CDR3 length is 14 residues. CDR3 bases: TGTGCCAGCAGCTCGATAGACAGGGGTGATACGCAGTATTTT. Translated: CASSSIDRGDTQYF.

This chain uses TRBV19 with TRBJ1-4; tentative D call: TRBD1 (6 bases). The CDR3 covers 19 residues. Trimming pared 7 bases from V and 0 bases from J, leaving 24 bases between. Germline CDR1 is LNHDA and CDR2 is SQIVND (reference sequence). The chain's CDR3 is CASTKKGRGLKATNEKLFF. CDR3 coding DNA: TGTGCCAGTACTAAGAAGGGCAGGGGATTAAAAGCAACTAATGAAAAACTGTTTTTT.

The J gene is TRBJ2-3, the V gene TRBV18; no reliable D call. The germline V gene has CDR1 KGHSH and CDR2 LQKENI. V dropped 0 bases and J dropped 6 bases, with 10 bases sitting between them. CDR3 length: 14 residues. In DNA, the CDR3 is TGTGCCAGCTCACCACCCTACCGCGTCGATACGCAGTATTTT. Its protein is CASSPPYRVDTQYF.

The chain recombines TRBV19 with TRBJ2-2; 8 bases are a match to TRBD1. From germline, CDR1 is LNHDA and CDR2 SQIVND (reference sequence). With V trimmed by 11 bases and J by 3 bases, 8 bases remained unmatched. The CDR3 covers 14 residues. CDR3 bases: TGTGCCGCTTCTGGACAGGGCGACACCGGGGAGCTGTTTTTT. It encodes CAASGQGDTGELFF.

The V and J genes are TRBV7-6 and TRBJ2-5, with D uncertain. Germline assignment: CDR1 SGHVS and CDR2 FNYEAQ. This CDR3 is 13 amino acids long. Trimming removed 5 bases from V and 2 bases from J, with 9 bases in between. The CDR3 region is CASSRVGQETQYF. The DNA of the CDR3 is TGTGCCAGCAGCCGTGTGGGTCAAGAGACCCAGTACTTC.

The chain is built from TRBV6-1 and TRBJ2-7, with D possibly TRBD1 on 5 matching bases. The CDR3 is made up of 14 amino acids. Deletions cut 1 base from V and 1 base from J, with 8 bases between. CDR1 is MNHNS, CDR2 SASEGT, per germline. DNA of the CDR3: TGTGCCAGCAGTGAAGAGGGGCCGTCCTACGAGCAGTACTTC. Translating gives CASSEEGPSYEQYF.